One T cell receptor beta chain is described in this entry. This table comes from immunoSEQ multiplex PCR, and its TCRdb copy is limited to in-frame clones, with some not included. The sample lists about 67,000 clones, 92% occurring once. The source of the sample is a study of T cells after somatic rescue of genetic block. CDR3 size: 15 residues. Per germline, CDR1 LNHDA and CDR2 SQIVND (reference sequence). The ends were cut back, 5 bases at V and 0 bases at J, with 12 bases in the middle. The sequence came from a man in his forties. The V gene is TRBV19, the J gene TRBJ2-3, with D perhaps matching TRBD1 (5 bases). The specimen was peripheral blood mononuclear cells (PBMCs). CDR3: CASSLGLASTDTQYF. The CDR3 nucleotides read TGTGCCAGTAGTTTGGGGCTCGCTAGCACAGATACGCAGTATTTT.